A selection of T cell receptor beta chains follows, all from one sample in a study of Tregs in tolerant kidney transplant recipients. The protocol was immunoSEQ multiplex PCR, while the TCRdb copy is restricted to in-frame clones and leaves out a portion. The sample lists 200,000 to 300,000 clones; more than 65% were seen once. Specimen: CD4+ T cells from blood. All receptors come from a human donor in good health. CDR3s leave out the opening cysteine and the closing phenylalanine or tryptophan.

v_call: TRBV5-1
j_call: TRBJ2-1
cdr3_aa: ASGRVDYNEQF

v_call: TRBV28
j_call: TRBJ1-1
cdr3_aa: ASSLTFRNTEAF

v_call: TRBV11-2
j_call: TRBJ1-2
cdr3_aa: ASSLQGGYGYT

v_call: TRBV7-6
j_call: TRBJ1-1
cdr3_aa: ASSTLTGGAGEAF

v_call: TRBV6-4
j_call: TRBJ2-1
cdr3_aa: ASSDSGGAGYNEQF

v_call: TRBV2
j_call: TRBJ2-2
cdr3_aa: ASRFPGELF

v_call: TRBV19
j_call: TRBJ1-1
cdr3_aa: ASSISRGRLSEAF

v_call: TRBV7-9
j_call: TRBJ2-5
cdr3_aa: ASSLAQKETQY

v_call: TRBV18
j_call: TRBJ2-2
cdr3_aa: ASSPSAGGNTGELF

v_call: TRBV11-2
j_call: TRBJ2-7
cdr3_aa: ASSRTGDEQY

v_call: TRBV6-6
j_call: TRBJ2-3
cdr3_aa: ASSHPGDRTDTQY

v_call: TRBV19
j_call: TRBJ2-7
cdr3_aa: ASSKERGTGRSYEQY

v_call: TRBV19
j_call: TRBJ2-4
cdr3_aa: ASSTGQGVKVKNIQY

v_call: TRBV5-1
j_call: TRBJ1-3
cdr3_aa: ASSLGTGYSGNTIY

v_call: TRBV5-6
j_call: TRBJ2-6
cdr3_aa: ASSQLTSGVRSGANVLT

v_call: TRBV29-1
j_call: TRBJ1-1
cdr3_aa: SVAGTSGMNTEAF

v_call: TRBV7-3
j_call: TRBJ2-3
cdr3_aa: ASSPSQGTQY

v_call: TRBV30
j_call: TRBJ2-5
cdr3_aa: AWSSDRGTQETQY

v_call: TRBV6-5
j_call: TRBJ2-7
cdr3_aa: ASSYGGEQY

v_call: TRBV5-6
j_call: TRBJ2-7
cdr3_aa: ASSLFSGTGPYEQY

v_call: TRBV9
j_call: TRBJ2-7
cdr3_aa: ASSVQSDPGGEQY

v_call: TRBV6-6
j_call: TRBJ2-3
cdr3_aa: ASTNEAGEETDTQY

v_call: TRBV5-4
j_call: TRBJ1-1
cdr3_aa: ASSPGQGMNTEAF

v_call: TRBV27
j_call: TRBJ2-2
cdr3_aa: ASSRLTGGELF

v_call: TRBV10-1
j_call: TRBJ2-2
cdr3_aa: ASSSYGELF

v_call: TRBV5-4
j_call: TRBJ2-1
cdr3_aa: ASSPPPGLASWGSYNEQF

v_call: TRBV2
j_call: TRBJ1-2
cdr3_aa: ASSVRDSGNTNYGYT

v_call: TRBV10-3
j_call: TRBJ2-7
cdr3_aa: AISELSGRAEQY

v_call: TRBV2
j_call: TRBJ2-2
cdr3_aa: ASTRQGAEFGGELF

v_call: TRBV9
j_call: TRBJ1-2
cdr3_aa: ASSRGTARYGYT

v_call: TRBV7-3
j_call: TRBJ1-5
cdr3_aa: ASSFDRGQPQH

v_call: TRBV18
j_call: TRBJ1-1
cdr3_aa: ASSPENRKERDTEAF

v_call: TRBV2
j_call: TRBJ2-7
cdr3_aa: ASRDWTSGDYEQY

v_call: TRBV10-3
j_call: TRBJ1-2
cdr3_aa: AIRGGPEGVANYGYT

v_call: TRBV10-2
j_call: TRBJ2-2
cdr3_aa: AQSRASPPGELF

v_call: TRBV18
j_call: TRBJ2-1
cdr3_aa: ASSRPSLPHNEQF

v_call: TRBV7-6
j_call: TRBJ2-5
cdr3_aa: ASSLEKVRAQY

v_call: TRBV29-1
j_call: TRBJ1-2
cdr3_aa: SVTGGDRANYGYT

v_call: TRBV2
j_call: TRBJ2-7
cdr3_aa: ASRSQGISEQY

v_call: TRBV5-1
j_call: TRBJ2-1
cdr3_aa: ASSFAGAGAYNEQF

v_call: TRBV5-4
j_call: TRBJ2-3
cdr3_aa: ASSLSKLAGVTDTQY

v_call: TRBV6-6
j_call: TRBJ2-2
cdr3_aa: ASGTSHTGELF